These T cell receptor beta chains were read from a single sample in a study of T cell repertoires in cytomegalovirus infection. TCRdb fed the reads into MiXCR, producing one record per CDR3 protein. The sample holds 150,000 to 200,000 distinct CDR3 sequences, about a tenth seen once. Sample: PBMCs. These receptors were collected from a human donor in good health (CMV status not recorded). Some clones in this sample may be carry-over from other donors' samples. Both conserved end residues are part of each CDR3. Each record gives: clone size, V gene, D gene, J gene, CDR3 DNA, CDR3 protein. The D gene is left open where the match is weak. Clone size is given for some rows only: seen once, a few or many times, or a class if the clone is expanded.

>few|TRBV19|NA|TRBJ1-1
TGTGCCAGTAGTGCCGACTCCCGGGGGACTGAAGCTTTCTTT
CASSADSRGTEAFF
>many|TRBV5-6|TRBD2|TRBJ2-3
TGTGCCAGCAGCTTGACTAGCGGGAGGGCTGCAGATACGCAGTATTTT
CASSLTSGRAADTQYF
>many|TRBV7-6|NA|TRBJ1-1
TGTGCCAGCAGCTTACAAGGGGGTGAAGCTTTCTTT
CASSLQGGEAFF
>many|TRBV19|NA|TRBJ2-3
TGTGCCAGTAACACAGGGCGTACAGATACGCAGTATTTT
CASNTGRTDTQYF
>NA|TRBV6-6|TRBD2|TRBJ2-1
TGTGCCAGCACCATAATAGCGGGAAGTGAGCAGTTCTTC
CASTIIAGSEQFF
>many|TRBV6-1|NA|TRBJ1-5
TGTGCCAGCAGTGAAGCGCTTGGGAGTCGTCATCAGCCCCAGCATTTT
CASSEALGSRHQPQHF
>many|TRBV5-4|NA|TRBJ2-7
TGTGCCACCTCTTTGACTAGATCCTACGAGCAGTACTTC
CATSLTRSYEQYF
>NA|TRBV20-1|TRBD2|TRBJ2-5
TGCAGTGCTAGGCAAGCGGGGGGGCCTCTGGAGACCCAGTACTTC
CSARQAGGPLETQYF
>many|TRBV5-8|TRBD1|TRBJ1-1
TGTGCCAGCAGCCTGAAGGGACAGGGGAGTGTCGCTGAAGCTTTCTTT
CASSLKGQGSVAEAFF
>few|TRBV7-8|TRBD2|TRBJ2-1
TGTGCCAGCAGCACCACATCACTAGCGGGAGGTGGGTTCTTC
CASSTTSLAGGGFF
>few|TRBV27|TRBD2|TRBJ2-2
TGTGCCAGCAGTTTATCGGCTAGCGGGACATACACCGGGGAGCTGTTTTTT
CASSLSASGTYTGELFF
>NA|TRBV28|NA|TRBJ1-4
TGTGCCAGCAGTTTAAATCGCGGACTGTTTGAAAAACTGTTTTTT
CASSLNRGLFEKLFF
>many|TRBV28|NA|TRBJ1-2
TGTGCCAGCAGTACCCCCGGGACGGTCCTCTATGGCTACACCTTC
CASSTPGTVLYGYTF
>many|TRBV4-1|TRBD1|TRBJ1-1
TGCGCCAGCAGCCAAGATTTTATGGACAGGGGGCTAAGCACTGAAGCTTTCTTT
CASSQDFMDRGLSTEAFF
>NA|TRBV7-9|NA|TRBJ1-2
TGTGCCAGCAGCCTGCCGACGGAAAGTTATGGCTACACCTTC
CASSLPTESYGYTF
>many|TRBV2|TRBD1|TRBJ2-7
TGTGCCAGCAATACAGGGGGCTACGAGCAGTACTTC
CASNTGGYEQYF